Presented here are 7 T cell receptor beta chains from one specimen sequenced in a study of T cells in Graves' hyperthyroidism and ophthalmopathy. The investigators amplified TCR beta CDR3 regions from RNA transcripts. Primed by the HTBI set, a first-round RT-PCR was run on the TCR CDR3. TCRdb analysed the multiplex PCR reads with MiXCR anew, one entry per CDR3 protein. The data hold under 400,000 distinct CDR3 sequences, with 18% observed a single time. Sequencing used blood. All receptors derive from a woman aged 50 to 65 with Graves' hyperthyroidism.

The chain carries TRBV3-1 and TRBJ2-7, with TRBD1 matching over 8 bases. The junction had 2 bases not matched to a gene; V was cut back by 0 bases and J by 7 bases. The CDR3 contains 13 residues. The germline V gene encodes CDR1 LGHDT and CDR2 YNNKEL (reference sequence). The CDR3 nucleotides are TGTGCCAGCAGCCAAGAGTGGGACAGGGAGCAGTACTTC. It encodes CASSQEWDREQYF.

Points on this clonotype: A read error may explain this, as a much larger clone is one base away. CDR3 bases: TGTGCCAGCAGCTTAGAAGGGGACAATGAGCAGTTCTTC. Its protein product is CASSLEGDNEQFF. The gene calls are TRBV7-9 and TRBJ2-1, with a weak D call TRBD1 (5 bases). CDR1 and CDR2 (germline): SEHNR, FQNEAQ (reference sequence). The CDR3 runs to 13 residues. V was pared by 1 base and J by 5 bases, with 6 bases between.

The chain couples TRBV7-8 to TRBJ2-4, with D tentatively TRBD2 (5 bases). V was shortened by 5 bases and J by 0 bases, with 11 bases between the two germline ends. The CDR3 spans 15 residues. The germline gives CDR1 SGHVS, CDR2 FQNEAQ. The CDR3 nucleotides read TGTGCCAGCAGCCCCACTAGACTAGCCAAAAACATTCAGTACTTC. Translating gives CASSPTRLAKNIQYF.

This chain links TRBV14 with TRBJ2-2; the D is unclear. Judging by the DNA end, TRBJ1-1 fits better; the J call may be wrong. Germline loops: CDR1 SGHDN, CDR2 FVKESK. The CDR3 is 15 amino acids. The CDR3 region has the DNA TGTGCCAGCAGCGATCCTCGTTATTCCCGGTTTGGAGCTTTCTTT. It is translated as CASSDPRYSRFGAFF.

The chain has TRBV6-2 or TRBV6-3 and TRBJ2-3; 7 nucleotides match TRBD2. The length of the CDR3 is 13 residues. Trimming removed 6 bases from V and 3 bases from J; junction bases left unmatched: 3. CDR1 and CDR2 (germline): MNHEY, SVGEGT. The CDR3 reads CASRAGVTDTQYF. In DNA, the CDR3 is TGTGCCAGCAGGGCGGGAGTGACAGATACGCAGTATTTT.

This clonotype was detected many times. The rearrangement links TRBV5-1 to TRBJ2-7; D gene unclear. The CDR3 runs 13 residues. The V and J ends lost 0 bases and 2 bases respectively, with 6 bases between them. Looked up from germline, CDR1 is SGHRS and CDR2 is YFSETQ. CDR3 nucleotides: TGCGCCAGCAGCTTGGACCCCGCCTACGAGCAGTACGTC. This sequence encodes CASSLDPAYEQYV.

This clonotype was observed at least ten times. The chain couples TRBV7-3 to TRBJ2-1; 10 positions agree with TRBD2. The CDR3 spans 15 residues. V trimming: 0 bases; J trimming: 7 bases; junction bases outside the gene matches: 3. Germline lookup yields CDR1 SGHTA and CDR2 FQGTGA. In DNA, the CDR3 is TGTGCCAGCAGCTTAACTAGCGGGGGGAGGAATGAGCAGTTCTTC. It codes for CASSLTSGGRNEQFF.